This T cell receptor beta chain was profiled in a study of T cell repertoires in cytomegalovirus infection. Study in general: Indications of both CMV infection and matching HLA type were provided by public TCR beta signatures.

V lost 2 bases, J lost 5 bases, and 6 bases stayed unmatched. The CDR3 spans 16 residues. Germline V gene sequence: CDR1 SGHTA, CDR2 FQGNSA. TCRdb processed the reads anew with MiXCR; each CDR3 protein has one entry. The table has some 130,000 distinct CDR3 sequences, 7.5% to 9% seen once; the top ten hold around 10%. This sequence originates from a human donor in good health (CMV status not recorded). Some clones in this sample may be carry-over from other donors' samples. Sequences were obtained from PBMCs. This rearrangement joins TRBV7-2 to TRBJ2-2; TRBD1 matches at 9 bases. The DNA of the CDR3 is TGTGCCAGCAGCTTAAGACAGGGGGTCACTACCGGGGAGCTGTTTTTT. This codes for CASSLRQGVTTGELFF.